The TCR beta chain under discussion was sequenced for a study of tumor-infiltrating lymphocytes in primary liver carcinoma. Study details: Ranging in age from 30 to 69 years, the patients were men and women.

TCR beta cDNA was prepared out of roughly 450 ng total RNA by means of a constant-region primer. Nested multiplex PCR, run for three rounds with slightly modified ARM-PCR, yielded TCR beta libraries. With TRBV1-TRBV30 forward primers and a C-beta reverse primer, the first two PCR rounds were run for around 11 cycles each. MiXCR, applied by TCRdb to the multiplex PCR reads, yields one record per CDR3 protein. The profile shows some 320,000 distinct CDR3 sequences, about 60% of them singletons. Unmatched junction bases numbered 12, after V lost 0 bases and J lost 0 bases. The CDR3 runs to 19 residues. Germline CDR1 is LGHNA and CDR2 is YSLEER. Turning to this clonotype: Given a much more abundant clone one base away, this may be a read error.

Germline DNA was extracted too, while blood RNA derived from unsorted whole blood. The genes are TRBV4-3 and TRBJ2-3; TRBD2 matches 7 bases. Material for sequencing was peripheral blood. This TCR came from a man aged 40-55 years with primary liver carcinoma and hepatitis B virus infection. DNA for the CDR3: TGCGCCAGCAGCCAAGATTTGTACTGCGGGGGTCTTAGCACAGATACGCAGTATTTT. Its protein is CASSQDLYCGGLSTDTQYF.